The 27 T cell receptor beta chains below all came from one sample that was sequenced in a study of neurological immune-mediated disorders (dated by TCRdb to between 2018 and 2020). Reading the label with the study, this specimen's time point is: longitudinal time-point 1 (baseline). To prepare the library, 5' RACE was applied. Sequencing was carried out with an Illumina HiSeq 2500. TCRdb reran the public reads through fastp at Q25 and MiXCR, keeping productive beta chains. Every CDR3 protein is listed once, alongside the most common genes and DNA of its rows. This sample is represented by some 54,000 distinct CDR3 sequences; about 10% of them were singletons. The ten most abundant clones make up 6.6% of the sample. The source material was PBMCs. These TCRs come from a male donor with HTLV-1-associated myelopathy (HAM/TSP).

This clonotype was recorded many times. The chain recombines TRBV7-2 with TRBJ2-3, with D tentatively TRBD2 (5 bases). Germline lookup yields CDR1 SGHTA and CDR2 FQGNSA. V was clipped by 6 bases and J by 4 bases, with 14 bases between them. The CDR3 has 14 amino acids. The chain's CDR3 is CASRNAGGPDTQYF. DNA for the CDR3: TGTGCCAGCAGGAACGCGGGTGGCCCAGATACGCAGTATTTT.

This clonotype was counted many times. This sequence joins TRBV7-9 and TRBJ1-1; D is uncertain. The ends were cut back, 5 bases at V and 5 bases at J, with 12 bases in the middle. The CDR3 extends over 13 amino acids. Germline values: CDR1 SEHNR, CDR2 FQNEAQ (reference sequence). The CDR3 DNA is TGTGCCAGCAGCCCTCTCATGGGGACTGAAGCTTTCTTT. Translated, it gives CASSPLMGTEAFF.

There are many counts of this clonotype. This chain uses TRBV5-1 with TRBJ2-2; TRBD1 matches 9 bases. Germline V lookup: CDR1 SGHRS, CDR2 YFSETQ. J gave up 3 bases and V 4 bases, and 7 bases lay outside the gene matches. The CDR3 consists of 16 residues. The CDR3 region has the DNA TGCGCCAGCAGCGGGACAGGGAAGGTGGACACCGGGGAGCTGTTTTTT. Translating it yields CASSGTGKVDTGELFF.

This clonotype was detected ten times or more. The V call is TRBV20-1, the J call TRBJ2-6, with no clear D. Per the germline V gene, CDR1 is DFQATT and CDR2 is SNEGSKA (reference sequence). The CDR3 totals 12 residues. The germline V and J ends were trimmed by 2 bases and 3 bases, with 2 bases remaining between them. The CDR3 DNA reads TGCAGTGCTAGATATGGGGCCAACGTCCTGACTTTC. Protein: CSARYGANVLTF.

The CDR3: CASTMGHANEKLFF. In DNA, the CDR3 is TGTGCCAGCACCATGGGACACGCTAATGAAAAACTGTTTTTT. V usage is TRBV12-3 or TRBV12-4 and J usage is TRBJ1-4; tentatively, D is TRBD1 (6 bases). The CDR3 totals 14 residues. Deletions cut 7 bases from V and 3 bases from J, with 12 bases between.

At least ten counts were recorded for this clonotype. The genes are TRBV27 and TRBJ1-1; D call uncertain. Germline CDR1 reads MNHEY; CDR2 reads SMNVEV (reference sequence). The CDR3 loop spans 14 amino acids. Trimming removed 3 bases from V and 3 bases from J, with 11 bases in between. CDR3 protein: CASSFRGGDTEAFF. In DNA, the CDR3 is TGTGCCAGCAGTTTTCGAGGAGGCGACACTGAAGCTTTCTTT.

This clonotype was seen repeatedly, ten times or more. As DNA, the CDR3 is TGTGCCAGCAGTTACGGGGGAGAGCAGTACTTC. Translation: CASSYGGEQYF. V usage is TRBV6-5 and J usage is TRBJ2-7, with D possibly called TRBD1 or TRBD2 (5 bases each). The V end lost 2 bases, the J end lost 7 bases, and 6 bases lay between the germline ends. The germline V gene has CDR1 MNHEY and CDR2 SVGAGI. This CDR3 contains 11 residues.

This clonotype was counted ten times or more. The rearrangement joins TRBV10-3 to TRBJ2-2; 8 nucleotides align to TRBD1. V was clipped by 6 bases and J by 6 bases; unmatched bases: 6. Germline CDR1 reads ENHRY; CDR2 reads SYGVKD. CDR3 size: 14 residues. The CDR3 loop reads CAIRSGQGPGELFF. In nucleotides, the CDR3 is TGTGCCATCAGGTCCGGACAGGGCCCCGGGGAGCTGTTTTTT.

At least ten counts were recorded for this clonotype. The gene calls are TRBV5-1 and TRBJ2-1, with a tentative D call TRBD2 (6 bases). This CDR3 has 12 amino acids. V dropped 0 bases and J dropped 14 bases, with 12 bases sitting between them. From germline, CDR1 is SGHRS and CDR2 YFSETQ. CDR3 sequence: CASSLGGTRKFF. As DNA, the CDR3 is TGCGCCAGCAGCTTGGGCGGGACTCGAAAGTTCTTC.

This clonotype occurred many times. The V and J genes are TRBV24-1 and TRBJ1-5; 8 bases align to TRBD1. V gave up 3 bases and J gave up 4 bases; unmatched junction bases: 4. Per the germline V gene, CDR1 is KGHDR and CDR2 is SFDVKD. There are 15 residues in the CDR3. The CDR3 loop is CATSDTRQGNQPQHF. CDR3 nucleotides: TGTGCCACCAGTGATACCAGACAGGGGAATCAGCCCCAGCATTTT.

As for this clonotype: The junction differs from germline at one of its ends, possibly a read error. The CDR3 nucleotides read TGTGCCAGCAGCTCTGTCGGGCTGAACACCGTGGAGCTGTTTTTT. The encoded protein is CASSSVGLNTVELFF. The chain employs TRBV5-5 and TRBJ2-2; no firm D call. The CDR3 runs to 15 residues. Germline V gives CDR1 SGHKS, CDR2 YYEKEE (reference sequence).

This clonotype was picked up many times. The chain carries TRBV7-6 and TRBJ2-1; the match to TRBD2 covers 14 bases. J lost 0 bases, V lost 2 bases, and 6 bases had no gene match. The CDR3 covers 19 residues. The V gene's germline CDR1 is SGHVS and CDR2 FNYEAQ. The CDR3 is CASSLTGLAGESSYNEQFF. CDR3 nucleotides: TGTGCCAGCAGCTTAACGGGACTAGCGGGGGAAAGCTCCTACAATGAGCAGTTCTTC. Supplemented by reference TRBV7-6 and TRBJ2-1, the full variable domain reads GAGVSQSPRYKVTKRGQDVALRCDPISGHVSLYWYRQALGQGPEFLTYFNYEAQQDKSGLPNDRFSAERPEGSISTLTIQRTEQRDSAMYRCASSLTGLAGESSYNEQFFGPGTRLTVL.

This clonotype has ten or more counts. This chain uses TRBV5-1 with TRBJ1-2; 8 bases agree with TRBD1. The ends lost 2 bases at V and 3 bases at J; junction bases unmatched: 6. The CDR3 contains 15 residues. Per the germline V gene, CDR1 is SGHRS and CDR2 is YFSETQ. The CDR3: CASSFSPGQDYGYTF. The CDR3 DNA sequence: TGCGCCAGCAGCTTCAGTCCGGGACAGGACTATGGCTACACCTTC.

This clonotype was picked up a small number of times. The gene calls are TRBV20-1 and TRBJ1-5, with a weak D call TRBD1 (5 bases). Germline CDR1 DFQATT, CDR2 SNEGSKA (reference sequence). This CDR3 comprises 11 residues. Trimming took off 7 bases at V and 6 bases at J, with 10 bases between the two ends. CDR3 coding DNA: TGCAGTGACCGCGGGGGTCAGCCCCAGCATTTT. The encoded protein is CSDRGGQPQHF.

This clonotype was counted at least ten times. The CDR3 loop is CASSQLPGQGGETQYF. CDR3 coding DNA: TGCGCCAGCAGCCAGCTGCCGGGACAGGGAGGAGAGACCCAGTACTTC. The J gene is TRBJ2-5, the V gene TRBV4-3; 9 bases are a match to TRBD1. V dropped 3 bases and J dropped 4; count of bases not matched to a gene: 9. The CDR3 runs to 16 residues. Germline CDR1 LGHNA, CDR2 YSLEER.

This clonotype was seen at least ten times. One end of the junction is discordant with germline, which a read error may explain. The CDR3 coding sequence is TGCGCCAGCAGCTTAGGGGTGAAGACTGAAGCTTTCTTT. Its protein is CASSLGVKTEAFF. The chain has TRBV5-1 and TRBJ1-1; the D gene is possibly TRBD1 (5 bases). This CDR3 has 13 amino acids. Germline V gives CDR1 SGHRS, CDR2 YFSETQ.

This clonotype was observed many times. This rearrangement joins TRBV5-1 to TRBJ1-1; D gene unclear. CDR1 is SGHRS, CDR2 YFSETQ, per germline. The CDR3 runs to 16 residues. V was cut by 4 bases and J by 1 base, with 17 bases left in between. The CDR3 nucleotides are TGCGCCAGCAGCCGTGTATGGGGAGGGCCGAACACTGAAGCTTTCTTT. Translation: CASSRVWGGPNTEAFF.

This clonotype has at least ten counts. The rearrangement links TRBV5-6 to TRBJ1-2; D ambiguous. Trimming stripped 4 bases from V and 3 bases from J, with 13 bases between. The germline gives CDR1 SGHDT, CDR2 YYEEEE. The CDR3 has 14 residues. DNA for the CDR3: TGTGCCAGCAGCAACAGCGAGGTGGACTATGGCTACACCTTC. Translation: CASSNSEVDYGYTF.

This clonotype was found a few times. The J gene is TRBJ1-4, the V gene TRBV20-1, with D perhaps TRBD1 (5 bases). V was trimmed by 3 bases and J by 5 bases, leaving 10 bases between them. The germline V gene has CDR1 DFQATT and CDR2 SNEGSKA (reference sequence). The CDR3 is 13 amino acids. DNA for the CDR3: TGCAGTGCTAGGGGGCAATCGAATGAAAAACTGTTTTTT. It encodes CSARGQSNEKLFF.

The chain is built from TRBV10-3 and TRBJ1-3; maybe TRBD1 (6 bases). The V gene lost 6 bases and the J gene lost 0 bases, with 15 bases spanning the gap. Looked up from germline, CDR1 is ENHRY and CDR2 is SYGVKD. The CDR3 has 16 residues. CDR3 residues: CAISGGGIGSGNTIYF. The CDR3 region has the DNA TGTGCCATCAGCGGGGGGGGCATAGGCTCTGGAAACACCATATATTTT.

This clonotype has a count of ten or more. The V gene is TRBV20-1, the J gene TRBJ2-7, with TRBD1 matching 8 bases. This CDR3 comprises 15 residues. Germline V lookup: CDR1 DFQATT, CDR2 SNEGSKA (reference sequence). With V trimmed by 6 bases and J by 6 bases, 16 bases remained unmatched. CDR3 region: CSAPSGTGGMGEQYF. CDR3 bases: TGCAGTGCCCCTTCGGGCACAGGGGGTATGGGCGAGCAGTACTTC.

This clonotype was counted at least ten times. The V gene is TRBV19, the J gene TRBJ1-5; D is unclear. The CDR3 runs to 13 residues. Germline values: CDR1 LNHDA, CDR2 SQIVND (reference sequence). V dropped 5 bases and J dropped 11 bases, with 16 bases sitting between them. The CDR3 sequence: CASSSKGDTTQHF. CDR3 sequence (DNA): TGTGCCAGTAGTTCAAAAGGCGATACGACCCAGCATTTT.

This clonotype was counted between two and nine times. The genes are TRBV3-1 and TRBJ1-3; D might be TRBD1 (6 bases). Trimming took 4 bases from V and 2 from J, leaving 12 bases between them. The CDR3 runs 15 residues. The germline V gene has CDR1 LGHDT and CDR2 YNNKEL (reference sequence). CDR3 residues: CASSREGVAGNTIYF. The DNA of the CDR3 is TGTGCCAGCAGCCGCGAGGGGGTCGCTGGAAACACCATATATTTT.

At least ten counts were recorded for this clonotype. The chain combines TRBV20-1 with TRBJ1-1; no clear D gene. V was clipped by 3 bases and J by 1 base, with 9 bases between them. This CDR3 contains 13 residues. The V gene's germline CDR1 is DFQATT and CDR2 SNEGSKA (reference sequence). The CDR3 DNA sequence: TGCAGTGCTAGTGGACCCAAGAACACTGAAGCTTTCTTT. This sequence encodes CSASGPKNTEAFF.

This clonotype appeared many times. One junction end disagrees with the germline gene, perhaps due to a read error. This chain joins TRBV28 and TRBJ2-7; D assignment may be TRBD1 or TRBD2 (5 bases each). Germline V lookup: CDR1 MDHEN, CDR2 SYDVKM. The CDR3 runs 9 residues. CDR3 in DNA: TGTGCCATGACGGGGCCCCGGGGATTC. Protein: CAMTGPRGF.

Comments on this clonotype: The junction shows a germline mismatch at one end, possibly a read error. The genes are TRBV7-6 and TRBJ1-4; 7 bases agree with TRBD1. The CDR3 loop spans 17 amino acids. Germline V gene lookup returns CDR1 SGHVS and CDR2 FNYEAQ. The CDR3 nucleotides read TGTGCCAGCCACGGGACAGAGGGGATTGCAACTAATGAAAATCTGTTTTTT. This codes for CASHGTEGIATNENLFF.

This clonotype occurred many times. The J gene is TRBJ2-3, the V gene TRBV29-1; 9 nucleotides agree with TRBD2. Germline V gene sequence: CDR1 SQVTM, CDR2 ANQGSEA. The V segment lost 4 bases and the J segment 3 bases; nucleotides outside the gene matches: 5. This CDR3 comprises 14 residues. The CDR3 nucleotides read TGCAGCGTTGCGAACCTAGCGGGGACAGATACGCAGTATTTT. Protein: CSVANLAGTDTQYF.